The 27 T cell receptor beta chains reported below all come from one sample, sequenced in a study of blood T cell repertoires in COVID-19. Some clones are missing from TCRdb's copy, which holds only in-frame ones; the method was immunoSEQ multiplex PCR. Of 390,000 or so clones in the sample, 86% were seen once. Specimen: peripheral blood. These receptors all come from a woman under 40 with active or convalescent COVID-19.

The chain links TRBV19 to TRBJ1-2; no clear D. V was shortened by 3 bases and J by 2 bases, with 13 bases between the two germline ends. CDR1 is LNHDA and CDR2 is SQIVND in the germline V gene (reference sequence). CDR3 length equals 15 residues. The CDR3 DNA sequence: TGTGCCAGTAGTATCCCCTTCGACAACAACTATGGCTACACCTTC. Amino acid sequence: CASSIPFDNNYGYTF.

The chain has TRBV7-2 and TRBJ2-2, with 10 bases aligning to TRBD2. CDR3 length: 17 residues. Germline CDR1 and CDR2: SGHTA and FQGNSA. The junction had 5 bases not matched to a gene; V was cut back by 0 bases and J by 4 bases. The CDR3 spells CASSLAPAGGSTGELFF. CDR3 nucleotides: TGTGCCAGCAGCTTAGCTCCAGCGGGAGGGAGCACCGGGGAGCTGTTTTTT.

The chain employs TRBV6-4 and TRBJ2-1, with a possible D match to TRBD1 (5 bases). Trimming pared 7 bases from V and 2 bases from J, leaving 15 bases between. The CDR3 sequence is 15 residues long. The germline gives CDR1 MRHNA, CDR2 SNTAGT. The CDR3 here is CASNEGAWAYNEQFF. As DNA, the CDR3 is TGTGCCAGCAACGAAGGGGCTTGGGCCTACAATGAGCAGTTCTTC.

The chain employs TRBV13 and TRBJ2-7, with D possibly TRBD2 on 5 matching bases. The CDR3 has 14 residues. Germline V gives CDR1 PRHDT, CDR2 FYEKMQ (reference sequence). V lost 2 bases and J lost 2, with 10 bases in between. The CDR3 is CASSLPSLAYEQYF. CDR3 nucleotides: TGTGCCAGCAGCTTACCTAGCTTAGCCTACGAGCAGTACTTC.

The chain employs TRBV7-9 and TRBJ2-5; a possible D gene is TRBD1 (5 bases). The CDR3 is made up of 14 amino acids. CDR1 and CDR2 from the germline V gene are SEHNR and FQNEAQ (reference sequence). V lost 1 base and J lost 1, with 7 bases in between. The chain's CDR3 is CASSLVDTQETQYF. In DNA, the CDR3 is TGTGCCAGCAGCTTAGTGGACACCCAAGAGACCCAGTACTTC.

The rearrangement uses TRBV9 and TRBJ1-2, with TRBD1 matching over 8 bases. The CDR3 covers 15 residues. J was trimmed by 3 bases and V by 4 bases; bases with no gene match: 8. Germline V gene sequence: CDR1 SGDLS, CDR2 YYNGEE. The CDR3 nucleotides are TGTGCCAGCAGCTCGGGACAGGCGGGTTACTATGGCTACACCTTC. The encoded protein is CASSSGQAGYYGYTF.

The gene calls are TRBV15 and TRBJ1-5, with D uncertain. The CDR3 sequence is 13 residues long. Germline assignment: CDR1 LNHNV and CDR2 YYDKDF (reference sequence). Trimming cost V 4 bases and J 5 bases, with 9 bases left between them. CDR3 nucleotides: TGTGCCACCAGCACCTCCCAGGATCAGCCCCAGCATTTT. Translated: CATSTSQDQPQHF.

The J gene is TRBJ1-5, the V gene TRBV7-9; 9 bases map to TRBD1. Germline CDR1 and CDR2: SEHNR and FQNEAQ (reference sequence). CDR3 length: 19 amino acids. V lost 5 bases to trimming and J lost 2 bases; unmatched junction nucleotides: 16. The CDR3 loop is CASSPSPYTGGRGNQPQHF. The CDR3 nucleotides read TGTGCCAGCAGCCCGAGTCCTTACACAGGGGGCCGGGGCAATCAGCCCCAGCATTTT.

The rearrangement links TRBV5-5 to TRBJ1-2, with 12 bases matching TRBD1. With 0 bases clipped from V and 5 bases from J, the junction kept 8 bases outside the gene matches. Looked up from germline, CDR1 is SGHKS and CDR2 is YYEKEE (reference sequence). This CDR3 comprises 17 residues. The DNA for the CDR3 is TGTGCCAGCAGCTTGGTGGGACAGGGGGCTCTACAGTATGGCTACACCTTC. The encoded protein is CASSLVGQGALQYGYTF.

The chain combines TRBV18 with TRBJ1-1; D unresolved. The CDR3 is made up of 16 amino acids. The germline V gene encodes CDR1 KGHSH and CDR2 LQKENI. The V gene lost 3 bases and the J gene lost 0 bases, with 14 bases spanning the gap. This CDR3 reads CASSPDAGYMNTEAFF. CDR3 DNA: TGTGCCAGCTCACCCGACGCGGGGTATATGAACACTGAAGCTTTCTTT.

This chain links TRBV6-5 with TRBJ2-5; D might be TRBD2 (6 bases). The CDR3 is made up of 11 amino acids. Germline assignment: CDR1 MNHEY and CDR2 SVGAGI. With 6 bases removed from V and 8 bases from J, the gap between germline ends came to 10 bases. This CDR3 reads CASSPEGTQYF. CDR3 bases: TGTGCCAGCAGCCCGGAGGGAACCCAGTACTTC.

The CDR3: CASSFGRDTQYF. CDR3 DNA sequence: TGTGCCAGCAGCTTCGGTCGGGATACGCAGTATTTT. The rearrangement uses TRBV11-3 and TRBJ2-3; D is uncertain. The CDR3 is made up of 12 amino acids. V was clipped by 3 bases and J by 6 bases, with 7 bases between them. CDR1 SGHNT and CDR2 YENEEA come from the germline V gene.

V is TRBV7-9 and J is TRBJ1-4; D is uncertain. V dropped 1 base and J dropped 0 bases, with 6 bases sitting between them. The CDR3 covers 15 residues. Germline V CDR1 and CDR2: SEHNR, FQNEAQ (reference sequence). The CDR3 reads CASSLGLATNEKLFF. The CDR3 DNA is TGTGCCAGCAGCTTAGGACTCGCAACTAATGAAAAACTGTTTTTT.

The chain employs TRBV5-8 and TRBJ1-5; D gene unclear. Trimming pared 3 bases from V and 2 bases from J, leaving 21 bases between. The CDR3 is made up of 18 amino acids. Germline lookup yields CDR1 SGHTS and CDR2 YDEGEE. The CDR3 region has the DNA TGTGCCAGCAGCTCGGGTTCCGGGTCCTACCTTCGCAATCAGCCCCAGCATTTT. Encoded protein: CASSSGSGSYLRNQPQHF.

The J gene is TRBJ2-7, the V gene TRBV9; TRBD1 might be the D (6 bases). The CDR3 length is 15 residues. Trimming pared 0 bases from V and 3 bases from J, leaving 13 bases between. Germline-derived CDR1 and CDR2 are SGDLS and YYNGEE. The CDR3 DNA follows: TGTGCCAGCAGCGTAGACCAGGGGCATTTCTACGAGCAGTACTTC. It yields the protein CASSVDQGHFYEQYF.

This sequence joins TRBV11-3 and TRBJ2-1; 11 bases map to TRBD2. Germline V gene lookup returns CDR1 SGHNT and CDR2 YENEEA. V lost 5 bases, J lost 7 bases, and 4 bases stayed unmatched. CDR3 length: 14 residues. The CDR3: CASSLAGGRNEQFF. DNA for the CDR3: TGTGCCAGCAGCCTAGCGGGAGGCCGGAATGAGCAGTTCTTC.

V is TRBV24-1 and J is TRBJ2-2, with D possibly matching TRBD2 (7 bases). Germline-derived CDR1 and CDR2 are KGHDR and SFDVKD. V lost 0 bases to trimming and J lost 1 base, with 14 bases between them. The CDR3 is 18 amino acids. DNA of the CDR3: TGTGCCACCAGTGATTTGGGGGGGGCGCATCTGAACACCGGGGAGCTGTTTTTT. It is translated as CATSDLGGAHLNTGELFF.

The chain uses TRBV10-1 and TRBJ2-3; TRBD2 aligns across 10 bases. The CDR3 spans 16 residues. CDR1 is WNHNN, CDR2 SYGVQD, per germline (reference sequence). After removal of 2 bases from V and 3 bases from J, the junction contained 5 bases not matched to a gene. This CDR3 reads CASSEAPSGSTDTQYF. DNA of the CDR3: TGCGCCAGCAGTGAGGCGCCTAGCGGGAGTACAGATACGCAGTATTTT.

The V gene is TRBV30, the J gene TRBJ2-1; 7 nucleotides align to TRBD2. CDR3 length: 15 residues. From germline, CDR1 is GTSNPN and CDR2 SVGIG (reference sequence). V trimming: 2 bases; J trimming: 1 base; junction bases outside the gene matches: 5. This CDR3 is CAWSPGGGSYNEQFF. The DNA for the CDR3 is TGTGCCTGGAGTCCCGGGGGAGGGTCCTACAATGAGCAGTTCTTC. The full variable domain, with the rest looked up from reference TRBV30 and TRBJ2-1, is SQTIHQWPATLVQPVGSPLSLECTVEGTSNPNLYWYRQAAGRGLQLLFYSVGIGQISSEVPQNLSASRPQDRQFILSSKKLLLSDSGFYLCAWSPGGGSYNEQFFGPGTRLTVL.

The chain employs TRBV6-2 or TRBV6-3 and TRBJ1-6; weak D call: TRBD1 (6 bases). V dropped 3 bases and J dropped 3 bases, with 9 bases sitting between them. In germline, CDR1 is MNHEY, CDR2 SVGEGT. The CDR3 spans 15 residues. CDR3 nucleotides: TGTGCCAGCAGTTATGGGGACAACTATAATTCACCCCTCCACTTT. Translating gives CASSYGDNYNSPLHF.

The CDR3: CASSGLGNTEAFF. The CDR3 coding sequence is TGTGCCAGCAGTGGACTCGGGAACACTGAAGCTTTCTTT. V usage is TRBV25-1 and J usage is TRBJ1-1; D unclear. Per germline, CDR1 MGHDK and CDR2 SYGVNS. Deletions cut 4 bases from V and 1 base from J, with 7 bases between. The CDR3 runs 13 residues.

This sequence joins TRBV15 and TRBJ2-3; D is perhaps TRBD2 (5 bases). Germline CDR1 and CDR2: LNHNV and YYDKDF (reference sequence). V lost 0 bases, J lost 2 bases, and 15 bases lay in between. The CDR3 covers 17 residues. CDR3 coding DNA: TGTGCCACCAGCAGAGATGGCACCAGGACTTCCACAGATACGCAGTATTTT. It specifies CATSRDGTRTSTDTQYF.

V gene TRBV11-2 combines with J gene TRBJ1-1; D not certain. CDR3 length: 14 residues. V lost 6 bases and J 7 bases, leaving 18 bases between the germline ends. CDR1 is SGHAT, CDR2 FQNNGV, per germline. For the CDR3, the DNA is TGTGCCAGCAGTCCCGGGAACGAGAAGGGTGAAGCTTTCTTT. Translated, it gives CASSPGNEKGEAFF.

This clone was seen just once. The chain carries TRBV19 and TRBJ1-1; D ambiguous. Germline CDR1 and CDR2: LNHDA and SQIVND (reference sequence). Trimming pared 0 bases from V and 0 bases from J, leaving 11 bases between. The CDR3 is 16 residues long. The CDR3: CASSIDLQDLNTEAFF. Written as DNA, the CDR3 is TGTGCCAGTAGTATAGATCTCCAGGACTTGAACACTGAAGCTTTCTTT.

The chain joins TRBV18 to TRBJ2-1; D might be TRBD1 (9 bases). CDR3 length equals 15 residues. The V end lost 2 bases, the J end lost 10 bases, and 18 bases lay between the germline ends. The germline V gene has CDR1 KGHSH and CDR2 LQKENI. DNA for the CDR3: TGTGCCAGCTCACCATCGGGAGGGACAGGGCTCGAGCAGTTCTTC. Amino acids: CASSPSGGTGLEQFF.

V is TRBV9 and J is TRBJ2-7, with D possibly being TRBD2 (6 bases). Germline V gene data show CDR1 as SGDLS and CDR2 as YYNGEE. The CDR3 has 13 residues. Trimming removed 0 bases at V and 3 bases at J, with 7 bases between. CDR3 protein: CASSVVEGYEQYF. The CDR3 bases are TGTGCCAGCAGCGTAGTGGAGGGCTACGAGCAGTACTTC.

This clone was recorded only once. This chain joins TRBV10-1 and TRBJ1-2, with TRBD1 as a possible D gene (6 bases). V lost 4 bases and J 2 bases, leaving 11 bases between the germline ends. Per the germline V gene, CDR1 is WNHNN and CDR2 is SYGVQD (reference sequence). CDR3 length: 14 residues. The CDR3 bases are TGCGCCAGCAGTGCTGGACAGCTAAACTATGGCTACACCTTC. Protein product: CASSAGQLNYGYTF.